What follows are 14 T cell receptor beta chains derived from one specimen sequenced in a study of T cells in localized non-small cell lung cancer. Data came from immunoSEQ multiplex PCR; TCRdb stores just in-frame clones and leaves some out. The sample holds around 26,000 clones, about 92% seen once. The input for sequencing was peripheral blood, taken before any cancer treatment. These receptors were obtained from a woman aged 40 to 75 with stage I lung adenocarcinoma.

The gene calls are TRBV5-6 and TRBJ2-1; possibly TRBD1 or TRBD2 for D (5 bases each). V was cut by 5 bases and J by 6 bases, with 15 bases left in between. Germline values: CDR1 SGHDT, CDR2 YYEEEE. The CDR3 covers 14 residues. CDR3 bases: TGTGCCAGCAGACGCCGGGACCATGGCAATGAGCAGTTCTTC. The encoded protein is CASRRRDHGNEQFF.

This chain joins TRBV19 and TRBJ2-5; 8 nucleotides align to TRBD1. This CDR3 comprises 15 residues. The V and J ends lost 1 base and 5 bases, in that order; junction bases with no gene match: 6. In germline, CDR1 is LNHDA, CDR2 SQIVND (reference sequence). The CDR3 is CASSIGGQGGETQYF. CDR3 coding DNA: TGTGCCAGTAGTATAGGAGGACAGGGCGGTGAGACCCAGTACTTC.

The chain carries TRBV7-9 and TRBJ2-2; D is possibly TRBD1 (5 bases). Trimming shortened V by 0 bases and J by 3 bases, and 8 bases separated the two germline ends. CDR3 length equals 15 residues. Germline V gene lookup returns CDR1 SEHNR and CDR2 FQNEAQ (reference sequence). CDR3 sequence reads: CASSLALGDTGELFF. In DNA form, the CDR3 reads TGTGCCAGCAGCTTAGCCCTAGGGGACACCGGGGAGCTGTTTTTT.

The chain links TRBV6-4 to TRBJ2-1; 10 bases align to TRBD1. The junction had 4 bases not matched to a gene; V was cut back by 4 bases and J by 4 bases. CDR1 and CDR2 (germline): MRHNA, SNTAGT. The CDR3 has 15 amino acids. CDR3 sequence (DNA): TGTGCCAGCAGTGCCGGGACAGGGGCGTACAATGAGCAGTTCTTC. It codes for CASSAGTGAYNEQFF.

This clone turned up a few times. The rearrangement joins TRBV10-3 to TRBJ1-5, with 8 bases identical to TRBD1. Germline V gives CDR1 ENHRY, CDR2 SYGVKD. V lost 2 bases to trimming and J lost 5 bases; unmatched junction nucleotides: 2. This CDR3 has 14 residues. The CDR3 region has the DNA TGTGCCATCAGTGAGACGACAGGGGATCAGCCCCAGCATTTT. This gives the protein CAISETTGDQPQHF.

V usage is TRBV6-1 and J usage is TRBJ1-6; TRBD1 matches at 9 bases. The CDR3 consists of 15 residues. Germline V gives CDR1 MNHNS, CDR2 SASEGT. J gave up 6 bases and V 6 bases, and 6 bases lay outside the gene matches. The CDR3 sequence is CASRGDREVNSPLHF. Written as DNA, the CDR3 is TGTGCCAGCAGGGGGGACAGGGAGGTTAATTCACCCCTCCACTTT.

The rearrangement links TRBV30 to TRBJ2-7; possibly TRBD1 for D (6 bases). Trimming pared 4 bases from V and 0 bases from J, leaving 10 bases between. Germline CDR1 is GTSNPN and CDR2 is SVGIG (reference sequence). The CDR3 spans 13 residues. The CDR3 region is CAWNEGGSYEQYF. The CDR3 bases are TGTGCCTGGAATGAAGGGGGCTCCTACGAGCAGTACTTC.

The chain carries TRBV19 and TRBJ2-7, with D maybe TRBD2 (5 bases). CDR1 and CDR2 from the germline V gene are LNHDA and SQIVND (reference sequence). The CDR3 spans 13 residues. Trimming cost V 5 bases and J 3 bases, with 11 bases left between them. The CDR3 coding sequence is TGTGCCAGTAGTCGGGGATCCTACTACGAGCAGTACTTC. It codes for CASSRGSYYEQYF.

The rearrangement joins TRBV21-1 to TRBJ1-5. TRBV21-1 is a listed pseudogene. The CDR3 length is 13 residues. In nucleotides, the CDR3 is TGTGCCAGCAGCAAACTCCTCAATCAGCCCCAGCATTTT. It encodes CASSKLLNQPQHF.

The J gene is TRBJ2-1, the V gene TRBV11-3, with D possibly matching TRBD2 (5 bases). CDR3 length equals 14 residues. Germline V lookup: CDR1 SGHNT, CDR2 YENEEA. V lost 0 bases and J 8 bases, leaving 11 bases between the germline ends. The CDR3 nucleotides are TGTGCCAGCAGCTTAGACGGGGATCGGGATGAGCAGTTCTTC. Its protein is CASSLDGDRDEQFF.

This sequence joins TRBV7-2 and TRBJ2-7; 13 positions match TRBD2. Trimming cost V 0 bases and J 3 bases; bases outside gene matches: 2. Germline CDR1 SGHTA, CDR2 FQGNSA. The CDR3 extends over 16 amino acids. The CDR3 bases are TGTGCCAGCAGCTTAGCGGGACTAGCGGGGATCTACGAGCAGTACTTC. Translating gives CASSLAGLAGIYEQYF. Variable domain in full (rest from reference TRBV7-2 and TRBJ2-7): GAGVSQSPSNKVTEKGKDVELRCDPISGHTALYWYRQSLGQGLEFLIYFQGNSAPDKSGLPSDRFSAERTGGSVSTLTIQRTQQEDSAVYLCASSLAGLAGIYEQYFGPGTRLTVT.

The gene calls are TRBV7-9 and TRBJ2-3; 7 bases match TRBD1. The CDR3 runs to 14 residues. The germline CDR1 and CDR2 sequences are SEHNR and FQNEAQ (reference sequence). Trimming took 1 base from V and 6 from J; bases not matched to a gene: 4. The CDR3 coding sequence is TGTGCCAGCAGCTTAGACGCACAGGGGGATACGCAGTATTTT. Its protein product is CASSLDAQGDTQYF.

The rearrangement joins TRBV19 to TRBJ2-5, with TRBD1 identical over 9 bases. CDR1 and CDR2 from the germline V gene are LNHDA and SQIVND (reference sequence). The CDR3 sequence is 15 residues long. V shed 5 bases, J shed 5 bases, and the junction held 9 bases outside the gene matches. The CDR3 bases are TGTGCCAGTAGTCGGCGGACAGGGGTTTCGGAGACCCAGTACTTC. Its protein product is CASSRRTGVSETQYF.

This chain connects TRBV6-5 to TRBJ1-3; D remains ambiguous. Looked up from germline, CDR1 is MNHEY and CDR2 is SVGAGI. This CDR3 has 12 amino acids. V lost 7 bases and J 1 base, leaving 5 bases between the germline ends. The CDR3 nucleotides are TGTGCCAGCACCTCGTCTGGAAACACCATATATTTT. Its translation: CASTSSGNTIYF.